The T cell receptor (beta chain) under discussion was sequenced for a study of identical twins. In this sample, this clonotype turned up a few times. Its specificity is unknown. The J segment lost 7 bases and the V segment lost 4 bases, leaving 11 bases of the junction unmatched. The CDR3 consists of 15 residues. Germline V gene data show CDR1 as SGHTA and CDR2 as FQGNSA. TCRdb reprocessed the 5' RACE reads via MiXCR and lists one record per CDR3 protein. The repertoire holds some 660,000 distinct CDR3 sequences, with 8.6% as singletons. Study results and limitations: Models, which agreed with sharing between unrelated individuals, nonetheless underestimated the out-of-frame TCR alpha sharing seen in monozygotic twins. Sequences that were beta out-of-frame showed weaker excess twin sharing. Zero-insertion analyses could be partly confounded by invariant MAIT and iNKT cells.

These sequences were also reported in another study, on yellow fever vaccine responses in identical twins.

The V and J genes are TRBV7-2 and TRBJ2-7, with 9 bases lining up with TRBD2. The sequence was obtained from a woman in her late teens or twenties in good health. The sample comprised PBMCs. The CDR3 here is CASSSLTSGETEQYF. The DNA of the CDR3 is TGTGCCAGCAGCTCACTGACTAGCGGTGAAACTGAGCAGTACTTC.